The 18 T cell receptor beta chains listed next were all sequenced from one sample in a study of cytomegalovirus exposure and HLA in healthy donors listed by TCRdb under 2017. Libraries came from the immunoSEQ multiplex PCR assay. For the multiplex PCR, a mixture combining 60 forward primers for TCR Vbeta segments and 13 reverse primers for TCR Jbeta segments was used. The immuneACCESS repertoire file appears here via TCRdb, limited to in-frame rearrangements. These files lack a portion of the clones; in checked studies, under half of the deficit traces to unresolved V genes, and the cause of the others is not known. The table for this sample lists 150,000 to 200,000 clones; roughly four fifths of them were counted only once. The ten largest clones capture about 1.8% of the sample. The sequenced sample consisted of PBMCs. The receptors come from a woman under 30 in good health and CMV-seronegative.

V and J are TRBV27 and TRBJ2-3, with D tentatively TRBD2 (8 bases). Trimming shortened V by 5 bases and J by 6 bases, and 21 bases separated the two germline ends. Germline values: CDR1 MNHEY, CDR2 SMNVEV (reference sequence). The CDR3 runs 16 residues. As DNA, the CDR3 is TGTGCCAGCAGTCCCCTAGTAGGGGGCGGGAGGGATACGCAGTATTTT. This encodes CASSPLVGGGRDTQYF.

The V call is TRBV7-6, the J call TRBJ1-3; the D is unclear. The length of the CDR3 is 13 residues. The ends were cut back, 6 bases at V and 0 bases at J, with 6 bases in the middle. Germline V gives CDR1 SGHVS, CDR2 FNYEAQ. In nucleotides, the CDR3 is TGTGCCAGCAGAACGGGCTCTGGAAACACCATATATTTT. Translating it yields CASRTGSGNTIYF. The whole variable domain, remainder taken from reference TRBV7-6 and TRBJ1-3, is GAGVSQSPRYKVTKRGQDVALRCDPISGHVSLYWYRQALGQGPEFLTYFNYEAQQDKSGLPNDRFSAERPEGSISTLTIQRTEQRDSAMYRCASRTGSGNTIYFGEGSWLTVV.

This clone has a single count. The chain recombines TRBV7-9 with TRBJ2-2; 10 nucleotides align to TRBD2. Germline CDR1 reads SEHNR; CDR2 reads FQNEAQ (reference sequence). With 5 bases clipped from V and 2 bases from J, the junction kept 8 bases outside the gene matches. The CDR3 spans 17 residues. The CDR3 sequence is CASSPSGRGENTGELFF. In DNA, the CDR3 is TGTGCCAGCAGCCCTAGCGGGAGAGGGGAAAACACCGGGGAGCTGTTTTTT. The full variable domain, its missing parts supplied by reference TRBV7-9 and TRBJ2-2, is DTGVSQNPRHKITKRGQNVTFRCDPISEHNRLYWYRQTLGQGPEFLTYFQNEAQLEKSRLLSDRFSAERPKGSFSTLEIQRTEQGDSAMYLCASSPSGRGENTGELFFGEGSRLTVL.

This chain connects TRBV21-1 to TRBJ2-1; TRBD1, the table's D call, lacks a check against the DNA. TRBV21-1 is described as a pseudogene. The CDR3 covers 15 residues. CDR3 amino acids: CASSTGTGDYNEQFF. The CDR3 DNA is TGTGCCAGCAGCACCGGGACAGGGGACTACAATGAGCAGTTCTTC.

This clone appeared a single time. DNA for the CDR3: TGTGCCAGCAGTCTGACGGGGGGAAACACTGAAGCTTTCTTT. Translating it yields CASSLTGGNTEAFF. V and J are TRBV25-1 and TRBJ1-1; the D gene is possibly TRBD1 (5 bases). CDR3 length: 14 residues. CDR1 and CDR2 from the germline V gene are MGHDK and SYGVNS. The V end lost 5 bases, the J end lost 2 bases, and 12 bases lay between the germline ends.

For this clone: Other DNA sequences in the same sample also yield this CDR3. This chain connects TRBV19 to TRBJ1-2; tentatively, D is TRBD1 (6 bases). The V end was cut by 6 bases, the J end by 4 bases, with 18 bases between. The CDR3 totals 15 residues. Germline CDR1 reads LNHDA; CDR2 reads SQIVND (reference sequence). CDR3 nucleotide sequence: TGTGCCAGTAGGGGAGCGGGGGCAGTCAGCTATGGCTACACCTTC. Amino acids: CASRGAGAVSYGYTF.

The rearrangement uses TRBV4-1 and TRBJ2-1, with 8 bases that match TRBD2. CDR3 size: 18 residues. J gave up 1 base and V 0 bases, and 8 bases lay outside the gene matches. Per the germline V gene, CDR1 is MGHRA and CDR2 is YSYEKL. Written as DNA, the CDR3 is TGCGCCAGCAGCCAAGATGGCGCTAGCGGGCGTTCCTACAATGAGCAGTTCTTC. This gives the protein CASSQDGASGRSYNEQFF.

This chain connects TRBV10-3 to TRBJ2-5; 9 bases map to TRBD1. Unmatched junction bases numbered 1, after V lost 8 bases and J lost 3 bases. The CDR3 runs 12 residues. Germline CDR1 is ENHRY and CDR2 is SYGVKD. For the CDR3, the DNA is TGTGCCATCGGACAGGGGAAAGAGACCCAGTACTTC. This gives the protein CAIGQGKETQYF.

The chain links TRBV6-6 to TRBJ1-5; TRBD1 might be the D (5 bases). Germline V gene lookup returns CDR1 MNHNY and CDR2 SVGAGI (reference sequence). The V end lost 6 bases, the J end lost 0 bases, and 12 bases lay between the germline ends. CDR3 length: 15 residues. CDR3 coding DNA: TGTGCCAGCAGCCCAGACAGTTATAGCAATCAGCCCCAGCATTTT. This codes for CASSPDSYSNQPQHF.

The CDR3 spells CASRIAEETQYF. The CDR3 DNA sequence: TGTGCCAGCAGGATAGCGGAAGAGACCCAGTACTTC. This sequence joins TRBV11-2 and TRBJ2-5; D might be TRBD2 (6 bases). V gave up 6 bases and J gave up 3 bases, with 8 bases separating them. Germline assignment: CDR1 SGHAT and CDR2 FQNNGV. There are 12 residues in the CDR3.

The rearrangement links TRBV29-1 to TRBJ1-2; 9 bases map to TRBD1. Trimming cost V 6 bases and J 8 bases; bases outside gene matches: 7. The CDR3 runs 12 residues. Germline CDR1 SQVTM, CDR2 ANQGSEA. CDR3 in amino acids: CSVPGQGGGYTF. CDR3 sequence (DNA): TGCAGCGTGCCGGGACAGGGCGGCGGCTACACCTTC.

The V call is TRBV23-1, the J call TRBJ1-5, with 10 bases that match TRBD1. TRBV23-1 is known as an ORF, though its function is uncertain. V was clipped by 2 bases and J by 6 bases; unmatched bases: 4. The CDR3 sequence is 15 residues long. In DNA, the CDR3 is TGCGCCAGCAGTCAACCCGGACAGGGGGGTCAGCCCCAGCATTTT. Amino acid sequence: CASSQPGQGGQPQHF.

This clone was recorded only once. J is TRBJ2-5 and V is TRBV2; 16 bases map to TRBD2. CDR3 length equals 15 residues. Per the germline V gene, CDR1 is SNHLY and CDR2 is FYNNEI. With 4 bases clipped from V and 9 bases from J, the junction kept 5 bases outside the gene matches. CDR3 region: CASSGGTSGRGAQYF. The CDR3 DNA reads TGTGCCAGCAGTGGGGGGACTAGCGGGAGGGGAGCCCAGTACTTC.

The V and J genes are TRBV10-1 and TRBJ2-2; D not certain. This CDR3 is built from 15 residues. Germline V lookup: CDR1 WNHNN, CDR2 SYGVQD (reference sequence). V gave up 2 bases and J gave up 6 bases, with 13 bases separating them. The CDR3 DNA sequence: TGCGCCAGCAGTGAGGGTAACCTAGGCTCCGGGGAGCTGTTTTTT. Encoded protein: CASSEGNLGSGELFF.

This chain connects TRBV28 to TRBJ1-2, with D hard to call. V shed 5 bases and J shed 0 bases, with 13 bases lying between them. The germline CDR1 and CDR2 sequences are MDHEN and SYDVKM. This CDR3 is 15 amino acids long. The DNA for the CDR3 is TGTGCCAGCAGTCTCCGACAAGAAGCTAACTATGGCTACACCTTC. Translation: CASSLRQEANYGYTF.

This chain joins TRBV7-9 and TRBJ2-5; possibly TRBD2 for D (6 bases). Per germline, CDR1 SEHNR and CDR2 FQNEAQ (reference sequence). The CDR3 has 15 amino acids. Trimming took off 0 bases at V and 4 bases at J, with 12 bases between the two ends. The chain's CDR3 is CASSLALEGLETQYF. CDR3 DNA: TGTGCCAGCAGCTTAGCTTTGGAGGGCCTAGAGACCCAGTACTTC.

This sequence joins TRBV19 and TRBJ1-1; tentative D call: TRBD1 (6 bases). Between the trimmed V and J ends, which lost 5 bases and 3 bases, there was a span of 10 bases. From germline, CDR1 is LNHDA and CDR2 SQIVND (reference sequence). This CDR3 has 13 amino acids. This CDR3 is CASSWQGHTEAFF. DNA of the CDR3: TGTGCCAGTAGTTGGCAGGGGCACACTGAAGCTTTCTTT.

This rearrangement joins TRBV10-2 to TRBJ2-1; D perhaps matches TRBD2 (6 bases). Trimming removed 4 bases from V and 1 base from J, with 14 bases in between. The CDR3 contains 16 residues. Germline values: CDR1 WSHSY, CDR2 SAAADI. This CDR3 is CASSAPLAASYNEQFF. CDR3 DNA: TGCGCCAGCAGTGCCCCACTAGCTGCTTCCTACAATGAGCAGTTCTTC.